These T cell receptor beta chains were read from a single sample in a study. In TCRdb, the 5' RACE reads were re-called with MiXCR into one record per CDR3 protein. The sample lists some 64,000 distinct CDR3 sequences, approximately 23% occurring once. The sequencing input was memory CD4+ T cells sorted from a lymph node. All receptors derive from a female donor with breast cancer. CDR3s leave out the opening cysteine and the closing phenylalanine or tryptophan.

J gene: TRBJ2-1
V gene: TRBV9
CDR3 protein: ASSVAGLTNEQF

J gene: TRBJ2-7
V gene: TRBV7-2
CDR3 protein: ASSLPPPSTYEQY

J gene: TRBJ2-7
V gene: TRBV5-8
CDR3 protein: ASSPGAVKFYEQY

J gene: TRBJ1-4
V gene: TRBV20-1
CDR3 protein: SARDPGGNEKLF

J gene: TRBJ2-5
V gene: TRBV10-3
CDR3 protein: AISVTSGETQY

J gene: TRBJ1-6
V gene: TRBV4-1
CDR3 protein: ASSQGQGRKSPLH

J gene: TRBJ1-6
V gene: TRBV28
CDR3 protein: ASSLRTGVVALH

J gene: TRBJ1-6
V gene: TRBV27
CDR3 protein: ASSTQGRGSPLH

J gene: TRBJ2-3
V gene: TRBV7-9
CDR3 protein: ASSTDTDTQY

J gene: TRBJ1-5
V gene: TRBV12-3/TRBV12-4
CDR3 protein: ASKYSNQPQH

J gene: TRBJ2-1
V gene: TRBV7-7
CDR3 protein: ASSPDSSPYNEQF

J gene: TRBJ2-1
V gene: TRBV20-1
CDR3 protein: SAEGQGYNEQF

J gene: TRBJ1-5
V gene: TRBV6-1
CDR3 protein: ASSPKTGWIDQPQH

J gene: TRBJ1-2
V gene: TRBV4-3
CDR3 protein: ASSQVSGNNYGYT

J gene: TRBJ2-7
V gene: TRBV10-2
CDR3 protein: ASSDHGRGFAYEQY

J gene: TRBJ1-1
V gene: TRBV5-1
CDR3 protein: ASSFMVSRKSTEAF

J gene: TRBJ1-1
V gene: TRBV5-1
CDR3 protein: ASSLPRGGSGNTEAF

J gene: TRBJ1-5
V gene: TRBV7-6
CDR3 protein: ASSPSQVGTNQPQH

J gene: TRBJ2-7
V gene: TRBV5-1
CDR3 protein: ASSLRPGLAYEQY

J gene: TRBJ2-5
V gene: TRBV6-6
CDR3 protein: ASSYSTSRETQY

J gene: TRBJ1-1
V gene: TRBV1
CDR3 protein: TSSPTGRERRTEAF

J gene: TRBJ2-7
V gene: TRBV12-3/TRBV12-4
CDR3 protein: ASSLSRGNLGEQY

J gene: TRBJ2-1
V gene: TRBV7-2
CDR3 protein: ASSLGDGRYNEQF

J gene: TRBJ2-7
V gene: TRBV12-3/TRBV12-4
CDR3 protein: ASTFGDSSYEQY

J gene: TRBJ2-3
V gene: TRBV24-1
CDR3 protein: ATQGTPGTSTDTQY

J gene: TRBJ1-2
V gene: TRBV6-1
CDR3 protein: ASSDPTTGNYGYT

J gene: TRBJ1-1
V gene: TRBV27
CDR3 protein: ASRSPWMNTEAF

J gene: TRBJ1-6
V gene: TRBV28
CDR3 protein: ASNPLKGPLH

J gene: TRBJ2-2
V gene: TRBV20-1
CDR3 protein: SPLTGTGELF

J gene: TRBJ1-4
V gene: TRBV5-1
CDR3 protein: ASSWDSMEKLF

J gene: TRBJ2-4
V gene: TRBV4-1
CDR3 protein: ASSQVGRGAKNIQY

J gene: TRBJ2-3
V gene: TRBV15
CDR3 protein: ATSRVRNPTDTQY

J gene: TRBJ1-6
V gene: TRBV6-2/TRBV6-3
CDR3 protein: ASRGMTGPERKNSPLH

J gene: TRBJ2-7
V gene: TRBV6-2/TRBV6-3
CDR3 protein: ATSNSYEQY

J gene: TRBJ2-3
V gene: TRBV24-1
CDR3 protein: ATSDSLTRNTQY

J gene: TRBJ1-3
V gene: TRBV4-1
CDR3 protein: ASSQDLQVTIY

J gene: TRBJ1-3
V gene: TRBV9
CDR3 protein: ASSASVGVSGNTIY

J gene: TRBJ1-1
V gene: TRBV28
CDR3 protein: ASSSNGGGRTEAF

J gene: TRBJ2-3
V gene: TRBV5-4
CDR3 protein: ASSFVAGGQAMTQY

J gene: TRBJ1-3
V gene: TRBV7-8
CDR3 protein: ASSMLREGNTIY